A single sample is the source of the 28 T cell receptor beta chains below, sequenced in a study of cytomegalovirus exposure and HLA in healthy donors. Use of 60 Vbeta and 13 Jbeta primers characterized the PCR. Repertoires were generated with immunoSEQ multiplex PCR, while TCRdb's copy carries only in-frame clones and drops some. The table includes under 200,000 clones, about 70% detected once. The sequenced sample consisted of PBMCs. The receptors come from a woman between 25 and 40 years old in good health and CMV-seronegative.

The chain links TRBV5-6 to TRBJ2-3; no reliable D call. The V end lost 4 bases, the J end lost 2 bases, and 14 bases lay between the germline ends. Germline lookup yields CDR1 SGHDT and CDR2 YYEEEE. The CDR3 has 15 amino acids. CDR3 amino acids: CASSLLRLDTDTQYF. In DNA form, the CDR3 reads TGTGCCAGCAGCCTACTTCGGTTAGACACAGATACGCAGTATTTT.

The V and J genes are TRBV7-2 and TRBJ2-4, with a tentative D call TRBD2 (5 bases). In germline, CDR1 is SGHTA, CDR2 FQGNSA. The CDR3 is 14 amino acids. Trimming shortened V by 2 bases and J by 7 bases, and 12 bases separated the two germline ends. Here the CDR3 reads CASSLLSRDNIQYF. In DNA form, the CDR3 reads TGTGCCAGCAGCTTACTTAGTCGGGATAACATTCAGTACTTC.

This clone has only one observation. The gene calls are TRBV4-1 and TRBJ1-1; 7 bases are a match to TRBD1. The trim removed 4 bases at V and 7 bases at J, leaving 15 bases unmatched. The CDR3 contains 16 residues. Germline CDR1 reads MGHRA; CDR2 reads YSYEKL. CDR3 protein: CASSLMYWDSRCEAFF. The DNA for the CDR3 is TGCGCCAGCAGCCTAATGTATTGGGACAGCCGCTGTGAAGCTTTCTTT.

The chain combines TRBV21-1 with TRBJ1-2. TRBV21-1 is an annotated pseudogene. The CDR3 is 12 amino acids. Here the CDR3 DNA reads TGTGCCAGATTAGGGGGGGACTATGGCTACACCTTC. Translated: CARLGGDYGYTF.

The chain carries TRBV29-1 and TRBJ2-3; the match to TRBD1 covers 11 bases. From germline, CDR1 is SQVTM and CDR2 ANQGSEA. Trimming took 6 bases from V and 0 from J; bases not matched to a gene: 5. This CDR3 comprises 15 residues. CDR3 residues: CSVLGQGASTDTQYF. DNA for the CDR3: TGCAGCGTCCTCGGACAGGGGGCAAGCACAGATACGCAGTATTTT.

The chain joins TRBV7-6 to TRBJ2-4; the match to TRBD2 covers 10 bases. The germline V gene encodes CDR1 SGHVS and CDR2 FNYEAQ. The CDR3 has 15 residues. V shed 3 bases, J shed 8 bases, and the junction held 7 bases outside the gene matches. The CDR3 protein is CASSFGSGGRDIQYF. The DNA for the CDR3 is TGTGCCAGCAGCTTCGGTAGCGGGGGGAGAGACATTCAGTACTTC. Using reference TRBV7-6 and TRBJ2-4 for the parts outside the CDR3, the full variable domain is GAGVSQSPRYKVTKRGQDVALRCDPISGHVSLYWYRQALGQGPEFLTYFNYEAQQDKSGLPNDRFSAERPEGSISTLTIQRTEQRDSAMYRCASSFGSGGRDIQYFGAGTRLSVL.

There are a few counts of this clone. This chain links TRBV9 with TRBJ2-1, with D possibly matching TRBD2 (6 bases). Germline V lookup: CDR1 SGDLS, CDR2 YYNGEE. The CDR3 has 14 residues. Between the trimmed V and J ends, which lost 4 bases and 5 bases, there was a span of 13 bases. CDR3 sequence (DNA): TGTGCCAGCAGCCCCGGGGACTTTCACAATGAGCAGTTCTTC. This encodes CASSPGDFHNEQFF.

The J gene is TRBJ2-3, the V gene TRBV5-6, with D possibly being TRBD1 (5 bases). From germline, CDR1 is SGHDT and CDR2 YYEEEE. This CDR3 region has 18 residues. Trimming removed 5 bases from V and 0 bases from J, with 22 bases in between. The CDR3, as DNA: TGTGCCAGCAGGGAAAAAGACAGACCCTCTACGAGCACAGATACGCAGTATTTT. This translates into CASREKDRPSTSTDTQYF.

The J gene is TRBJ2-7, the V gene TRBV27; the D gene is possibly TRBD2 (7 bases). The CDR3 runs 20 residues. Germline V gene lookup returns CDR1 MNHEY and CDR2 SMNVEV (reference sequence). V was pared by 3 bases and J by 2 bases, with 29 bases between. Written as DNA, the CDR3 is TGTGCCAGCAGTTTTCGTCCCCAGACTAGGGGGGGCTTGCGAGCCTACGAGCAGTACTTC. It codes for CASSFRPQTRGGLRAYEQYF.

This rearrangement joins TRBV2 to TRBJ1-2, with D maybe TRBD1 (5 bases). Germline V CDR1 and CDR2: SNHLY, FYNNEI. The CDR3 spans 14 residues. Deletions cut 6 bases from V and 11 bases from J, with 22 bases between. This CDR3 reads CASRGSGGGIGYTF. Here the CDR3 DNA reads TGTGCCAGCAGAGGCTCGGGCGGGGGGATCGGGTACACCTTC. Full variable domain (remainder filled in from reference TRBV2 and TRBJ1-2): EPEVTQTPSHQVTQMGQEVILRCVPISNHLYFYWYRQILGQKVEFLVSFYNNEISEKSEIFDDQFSVERPDGSNFTLKIRSTKLEDSAMYFCASRGSGGGIGYTFGSGTRLTVV.

The V gene is TRBV25-1, the J gene TRBJ2-1; 10 bases agree with TRBD2. The germline CDR1 and CDR2 sequences are MGHDK and SYGVNS. The length of the CDR3 is 14 residues. V trimming: 8 bases; J trimming: 4 bases; junction bases outside the gene matches: 5. The CDR3 spells CASSAGGIYNEQFF. CDR3 coding DNA: TGTGCCAGCTCAGCGGGAGGGATATACAATGAGCAGTTCTTC.

Only one count was recorded for this clone. The V and J genes are TRBV12-5 and TRBJ2-7; 8 bases align to TRBD1. The CDR3 extends over 18 amino acids. After removal of 0 bases from V and 2 bases from J, the junction contained 12 bases not matched to a gene. Germline V gene lookup returns CDR1 LGHNT and CDR2 FRNRAP. The CDR3 nucleotides are TGTGCTAGTGGTTTGGTACAGGGGGGAGTGCCAGGTCCCTACGAGCAGTACTTC. Translation gives CASGLVQGGVPGPYEQYF.

The V gene is TRBV7-2, the J gene TRBJ2-2; D uncertain. Germline V gene lookup returns CDR1 SGHTA and CDR2 FQGNSA. V shed 1 base and J shed 0 bases, with 6 bases lying between them. The CDR3 spans 15 residues. The CDR3 sequence: CASSLVAPNTGELFF. The CDR3 bases are TGTGCCAGCAGCTTAGTAGCACCGAACACCGGGGAGCTGTTTTTT.

V gene TRBV19 combines with J gene TRBJ2-3, with 13 bases lining up with TRBD2. The length of the CDR3 is 16 residues. V shed 7 bases and J 3 bases; nucleotides not matched to a gene: 7. Germline V gene sequence: CDR1 LNHDA, CDR2 SQIVND (reference sequence). CDR3 sequence reads: CASKAWTSGSTDTQYF. The CDR3 DNA sequence: TGTGCCAGTAAAGCCTGGACTAGCGGGAGTACAGATACGCAGTATTTT.

This clone was observed once. This chain connects TRBV10-3 to TRBJ2-1, with 13 bases fitting TRBD2. V shed 4 bases, J shed 1 base, and the junction held 1 base outside the gene matches. Germline CDR1 ENHRY, CDR2 SYGVKD. The length of the CDR3 is 16 residues. CDR3: CAISAGLAGSYNEQFF. For the CDR3, the DNA is TGTGCCATCAGTGCGGGACTAGCGGGGTCCTACAATGAGCAGTTCTTC.

This sequence joins TRBV7-9 and TRBJ1-2; 8 nucleotides agree with TRBD1. Trimming at V came to 7 bases and at J to 8 bases, leaving 12 bases not matched to a gene. Germline V lookup: CDR1 SEHNR, CDR2 FQNEAQ (reference sequence). The CDR3 has 14 residues. This CDR3 reads CASILSGQGDGYTF. CDR3 nucleotide sequence: TGTGCCAGCATCCTAAGCGGACAGGGAGACGGCTACACCTTC.

With regard to this clone: The same CDR3 also results from other DNA sequences found in this sample. The rearrangement joins TRBV9 to TRBJ2-5, with TRBD2 matching 8 bases. This CDR3 has 15 amino acids. The V segment lost 2 bases and the J segment 5 bases; nucleotides outside the gene matches: 8. Germline CDR1 is SGDLS and CDR2 is YYNGEE. CDR3 in DNA: TGTGCCAGCAGCGTTGGCCGGGGGGGAGGGGAGACCCAGTACTTC. Residues: CASSVGRGGGETQYF.

The chain combines TRBV25-1 with TRBJ1-4; 9 bases fit TRBD1. The CDR3 runs to 14 residues. Per germline, CDR1 MGHDK and CDR2 SYGVNS. The J segment lost 8 bases and the V segment lost 3 bases, leaving 4 bases of the junction unmatched. CDR3 amino acids: CASSDTGGSEKLFF. The CDR3 nucleotides are TGTGCCAGCAGTGATACAGGGGGCTCGGAAAAACTGTTTTTT.

The rearrangement joins TRBV9 to TRBJ2-5, with 12 bases lining up with TRBD2. CDR3 length: 16 residues. Germline CDR1 SGDLS, CDR2 YYNGEE. Trimming at V came to 0 bases and at J to 2 bases, leaving 2 bases not matched to a gene. CDR3 loop: CASSVGGLAGQETQYF. CDR3 DNA: TGTGCCAGCAGCGTAGGCGGACTAGCGGGACAAGAGACCCAGTACTTC. Using reference TRBV9 and TRBJ2-5 for the parts outside the CDR3, the full variable domain is DSGVTQTPKHLITATGQRVTLRCSPRSGDLSVYWYQQSLDQGLQFLIQYYNGEERAKGNILERFSAQQFPDLHSELNLSSLELGDSALYFCASSVGGLAGQETQYFGPGTRLLVL.

The DNA for the CDR3 is TGTGCCAGCTCACCCCTACCGACAGGGGTTGCCTACGAGCAGTACTTC. As protein: CASSPLPTGVAYEQYF. V is TRBV18 and J is TRBJ2-7; TRBD1 agrees at 8 bases. V was pared by 3 bases and J by 2 bases, with 9 bases of the junction left unmatched. CDR1 and CDR2 (germline): KGHSH, LQKENI. There are 16 residues in the CDR3.

The chain joins TRBV27 to TRBJ1-2; TRBD1 matches at 8 bases. Germline CDR1 reads MNHEY; CDR2 reads SMNVEV (reference sequence). This CDR3 is built from 13 residues. V trimming: 6 bases; J trimming: 4 bases; junction bases outside the gene matches: 4. For the CDR3, the DNA is TGTGCCAGCAGCCCAACAGGGGGCTATGGCTACACCTTC. This codes for CASSPTGGYGYTF.

A single count supports this clone. The V and J genes are TRBV15 and TRBJ1-4; D remains unclear. Trimming pared 1 base from V and 3 bases from J, leaving 9 bases between. The CDR3 has 15 residues. CDR1 LNHNV and CDR2 YYDKDF come from the germline V gene (reference sequence). The CDR3 DNA is TGTGCCACCAGCAGAGGCGGCAGCCCTAATGAAAAACTGTTTTTT. Amino acids: CATSRGGSPNEKLFF.

The rearrangement joins TRBV7-8 to TRBJ2-7; D call uncertain. Trimming left V 5 bases short and J 3 bases short, with 5 bases between. This CDR3 is 11 amino acids long. CDR1 and CDR2 (germline): SGHVS, FQNEAQ. The CDR3 coding sequence is TGTGCCAGCAGCACCTACTACGAGCAGTACTTC. Translated: CASSTYYEQYF.

The J gene is TRBJ2-1, the V gene TRBV5-4; 7 bases agree with TRBD2. The CDR3 is made up of 15 amino acids. After removal of 0 bases from V and 9 bases from J, the junction contained 9 bases not matched to a gene. Germline CDR1 SGHNT, CDR2 YYREEE (reference sequence). The CDR3 bases are TGTGCCAGCAGCTTGGGGGGGACTACCCTGTCTGAGCAGTTCTTC. It specifies CASSLGGTTLSEQFF.

The chain employs TRBV7-3 and TRBJ2-1; the D is unclear. This CDR3 is built from 15 residues. Trimming pared 2 bases from V and 0 bases from J, leaving 8 bases between. Germline CDR1 and CDR2: SGHTA and FQGTGA. CDR3: CASSLWANSYNEQFF. CDR3 bases: TGTGCCAGCAGCTTATGGGCCAACTCCTACAATGAGCAGTTCTTC.

The chain combines TRBV6-1 with TRBJ1-1, with TRBD1 as a possible D gene (5 bases). This CDR3 region has 15 residues. Trimming stripped 9 bases from V and 1 base from J, with 18 bases between. Germline assignment: CDR1 MNHNS and CDR2 SASEGT. CDR3 loop: CASQSVGHRNTEAFF. CDR3 DNA sequence: TGTGCCAGTCAAAGTGTAGGACACCGGAACACTGAAGCTTTCTTT.

The chain has TRBV7-2 and TRBJ1-2; a possible D gene is TRBD1 (6 bases). Trimming took 5 bases from V and 3 from J, leaving 13 bases between them. This CDR3 spans 14 amino acids. CDR1 is SGHTA, CDR2 FQGNSA, per germline. The DNA of the CDR3 is TGTGCCAGCAGCCAACTACAGGGATACTATGGCTACACCTTC. Amino acid sequence: CASSQLQGYYGYTF.

This clone was found a few times. The rearrangement links TRBV5-1 to TRBJ2-7, with D tentatively TRBD1 (6 bases). CDR1 is SGHRS, CDR2 YFSETQ, per germline. V shed 3 bases and J shed 7 bases, with 20 bases lying between them. CDR3 length: 15 amino acids. CDR3 coding DNA: TGCGCCAGCAGCTGGGGGACACGGGACCTTAGGGAGCAGTACTTC. Protein product: CASSWGTRDLREQYF.